The present entry profiles one TCR beta chain with its context. As originally analysed: Reference gene primers were amplified, and this amplification served to estimate nucleated cell counts. Profiled with immunoSEQ multiplex PCR; TCRdb holds only in-frame clones, not every one. The V and J calls and clone size come from that table; D and trimming were worked out from the DNA. The table includes about 190,000 clones, approximately 79% detected once. The sample originates from a study of blood T cell repertoires in COVID-19. Study-level background: T cells, B-cell-depleted T cells, or PBMCs provided the cDNA or gDNA that served as material.

This sequence was found in a man aged 50 or older who had recovered from COVID-19. The specimen was peripheral blood.

The CDR3 region is CASSPNSHSNQPQHF. The CDR3 DNA reads TGTGCCAGCAGCCCAAACAGCCATAGCAATCAGCCCCAGCATTTT. The V and J genes are TRBV7-2 and TRBJ1-5, with D unresolved. With 5 bases removed from V and 0 bases from J, the gap between germline ends came to 11 bases. CDR1 is SGHTA and CDR2 is FQGNSA in the germline V gene. The CDR3 totals 15 residues.